Described below is a single TCR beta chain sequence and its context. The CDR3 is 16 amino acids. Per the germline V gene, CDR1 is SGDLS and CDR2 is YYNGEE. The V and J ends lost 4 bases and 3 bases, in that order; junction bases with no gene match: 10. Random hexamers were used to reverse transcribe the RNA input (roughly 0.5 to 1 ug). TCRdb reprocessed the immunoSEQ multiplex PCR reads via MiXCR and lists one record per CDR3 protein. The table shows around 130,000 distinct CDR3 sequences, with around 94% occurring only once. This record belongs to a study of CD8 T cells in Susac syndrome. Study at large: Roughly 6 sequenced Susac syndrome patients had clinically active disease, while roughly 8 were in remission.

The chain employs TRBV9 and TRBJ2-1; 7 nucleotides agree with TRBD1. This receptor was obtained from a human donor with Susac syndrome. Sequences were obtained from CD8+ T cells from PBMCs. CDR3 DNA: TGTGCCAGCAGCCCCCGACAGGGAATTATCTACAATGAGCAGTTCTTC. Translating gives CASSPRQGIIYNEQFF.